The clone carrying this T cell receptor beta chain has just a few counts. The antigen remains undetermined. The V and J ends lost 2 bases and 0 bases, in that order; junction bases with no gene match: 7. The CDR3 runs to 16 residues. Via MiXCR, TCRdb re-called the 5' RACE reads, giving one row per CDR3 protein. The sample holds 350,000 to 450,000 distinct CDR3 sequences, around 20% seen once. The sample originates from a study of T cells after yellow fever vaccination. About the research overall: With SMART-Seq v4 Ultra Low Input, the fractions containing low cell numbers were prepared.

Study-wide results and limits: Only a minor proportion of clonotypes was detected across both CD4 and CD8 compartments.

The sequence derives from a man aged 18-30 years who received the YFV17D yellow fever vaccine. The input for sequencing was PBMCs, taken before the yellow fever booster vaccination. J is TRBJ2-7 and V is TRBV12-3 or TRBV12-4, with 7 bases lining up with TRBD2. The CDR3 region is CASSLPAAGFSYEQYF. The CDR3 region has the DNA TGTGCCAGCAGTTTACCGGCAGCGGGGTTCTCCTACGAGCAGTACTTC.